This T cell receptor (beta chain) comes out of a study of vaccination and CD4 T cells after COVID-19. Overall study: Overlapping spike peptides served as the stimulus for the cells. These peptides came from SARS-CoV-2 and from the common cold coronaviruses HCoV-NL63, HCoV-OC43 and HCoV-229E. Control cultures were supplied with a CEFX pool, an HIV-1 Nef pool, or no peptide at all. Broader study findings: Convalescent patients' clones that were vaccine-specific were spike mono-reactive in 304 of 307 cases.

The Oncomine TCR Beta short-read assay sequenced DNA from cultured CD4+ T cells. In TCRdb, the PCR reads were re-called with MiXCR into one record per CDR3 protein. The sample yields about 20,000 distinct CDR3 sequences, around four fifths seen once. Trimming removed 3 bases from V and 0 bases from J, with 9 bases in between. CDR3 length: 15 amino acids. Germline CDR1 is LNHDA and CDR2 is SQIVND (reference sequence). The treatment here: roughly 11-day PBMC culture with coronavirus spike peptide pools or control peptides (ViraFEST assay). Peptide-pool expansion of antigen-specific T cells preceded TCR sequencing in ViraFEST. A note on this clonotype: Antigen unknown.

Sequences were derived from CD4+ T cells from blood, cultured in vitro, sampled after SARS-CoV-2 vaccination. The J gene is TRBJ2-4, the V gene TRBV19; unclear D gene. The source of this sequence is a human donor who received a COVID-19 vaccine. CDR3: CASSIGGLAKNIQYF. CDR3 nucleotide sequence: TGTGCCAGTAGTATTGGTGGCCTAGCCAAAAACATTCAGTACTTC.